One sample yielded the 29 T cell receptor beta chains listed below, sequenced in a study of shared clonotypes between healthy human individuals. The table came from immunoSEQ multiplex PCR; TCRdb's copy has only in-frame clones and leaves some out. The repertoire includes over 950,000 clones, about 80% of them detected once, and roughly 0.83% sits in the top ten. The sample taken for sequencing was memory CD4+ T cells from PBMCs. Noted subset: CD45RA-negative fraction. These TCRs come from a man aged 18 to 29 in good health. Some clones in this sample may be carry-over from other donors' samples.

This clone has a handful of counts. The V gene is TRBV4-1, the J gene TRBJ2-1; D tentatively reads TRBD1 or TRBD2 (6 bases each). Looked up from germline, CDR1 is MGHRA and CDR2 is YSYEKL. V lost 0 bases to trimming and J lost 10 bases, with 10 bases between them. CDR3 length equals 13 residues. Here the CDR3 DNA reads TGCGCCAGCAGCCAAGATTGGGGGGCCGAGCAGTTCTTC. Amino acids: CASSQDWGAEQFF.

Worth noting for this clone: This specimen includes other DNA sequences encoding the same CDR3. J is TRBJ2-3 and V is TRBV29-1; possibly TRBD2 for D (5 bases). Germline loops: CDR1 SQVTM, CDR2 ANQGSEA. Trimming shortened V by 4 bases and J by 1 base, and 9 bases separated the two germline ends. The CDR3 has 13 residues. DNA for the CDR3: TGCAGCGTTGGCGGGTACGGCACAGATACGCAGTATTTT. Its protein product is CSVGGYGTDTQYF.

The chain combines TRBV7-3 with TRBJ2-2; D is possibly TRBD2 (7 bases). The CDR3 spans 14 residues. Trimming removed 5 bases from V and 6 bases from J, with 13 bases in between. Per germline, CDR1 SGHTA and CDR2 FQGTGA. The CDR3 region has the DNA TGTGCCAGCAGCCCACCCGGGGGGCCCGGGGAGCTGTTTTTT. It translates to CASSPPGGPGELFF.

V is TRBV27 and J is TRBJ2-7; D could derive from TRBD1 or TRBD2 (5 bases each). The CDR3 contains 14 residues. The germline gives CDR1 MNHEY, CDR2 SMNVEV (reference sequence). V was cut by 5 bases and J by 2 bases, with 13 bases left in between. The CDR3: CASSPADKTYEQYF. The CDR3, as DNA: TGTGCCAGCAGTCCAGCGGACAAGACCTACGAGCAGTACTTC.

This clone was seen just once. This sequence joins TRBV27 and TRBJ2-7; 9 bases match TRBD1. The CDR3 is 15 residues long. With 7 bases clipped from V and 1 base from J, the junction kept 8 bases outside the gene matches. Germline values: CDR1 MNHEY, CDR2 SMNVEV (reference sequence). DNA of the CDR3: TGTGCCAGCACCCCTAGGGGGACAGGGTCCTACGAGCAGTACTTC. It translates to CASTPRGTGSYEQYF.

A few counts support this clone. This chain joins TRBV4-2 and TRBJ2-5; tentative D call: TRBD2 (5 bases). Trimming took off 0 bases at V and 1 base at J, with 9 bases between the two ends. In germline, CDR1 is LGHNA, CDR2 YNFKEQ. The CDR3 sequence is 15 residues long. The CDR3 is CASSQDWSGQETQYF. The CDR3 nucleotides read TGTGCCAGCAGCCAAGACTGGAGCGGCCAAGAGACCCAGTACTTC.

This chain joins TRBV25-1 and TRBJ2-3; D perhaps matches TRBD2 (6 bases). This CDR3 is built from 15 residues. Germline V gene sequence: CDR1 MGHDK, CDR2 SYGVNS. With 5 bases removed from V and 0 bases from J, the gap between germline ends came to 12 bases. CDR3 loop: CASSPSGTSTDTQYF. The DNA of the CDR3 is TGTGCCAGCAGTCCTTCCGGGACTAGCACAGATACGCAGTATTTT.

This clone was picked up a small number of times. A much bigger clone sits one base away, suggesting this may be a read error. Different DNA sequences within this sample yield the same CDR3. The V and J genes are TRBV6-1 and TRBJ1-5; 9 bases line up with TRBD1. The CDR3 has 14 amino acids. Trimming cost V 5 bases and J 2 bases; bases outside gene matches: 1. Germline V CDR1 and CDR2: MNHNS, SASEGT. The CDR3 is CASSRTGGNQPQHF. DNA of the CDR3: TGTGCCAGCAGTCGGACAGGGGGCAATCAGCCCCAGCATTTT.

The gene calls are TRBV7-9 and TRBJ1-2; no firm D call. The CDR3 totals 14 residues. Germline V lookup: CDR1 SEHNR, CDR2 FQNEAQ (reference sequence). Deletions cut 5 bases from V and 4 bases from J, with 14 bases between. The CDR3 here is CASSPPGEAYGYTF. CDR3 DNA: TGTGCCAGCAGCCCTCCGGGAGAGGCCTATGGCTACACCTTC.

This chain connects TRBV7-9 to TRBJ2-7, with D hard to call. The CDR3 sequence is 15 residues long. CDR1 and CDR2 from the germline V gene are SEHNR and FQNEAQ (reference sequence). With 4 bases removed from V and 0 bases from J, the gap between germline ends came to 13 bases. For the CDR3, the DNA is TGTGCCAGCAGCTCCGGTGGGTCTCTCTCCTACGAGCAGTACTTC. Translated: CASSSGGSLSYEQYF.

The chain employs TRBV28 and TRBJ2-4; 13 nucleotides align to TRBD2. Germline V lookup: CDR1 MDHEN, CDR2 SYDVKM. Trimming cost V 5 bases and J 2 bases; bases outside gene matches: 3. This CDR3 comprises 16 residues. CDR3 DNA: TGTGCCAGCAGTGCGGGACTAGCGGGAACCAAAAACATTCAGTACTTC. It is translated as CASSAGLAGTKNIQYF.

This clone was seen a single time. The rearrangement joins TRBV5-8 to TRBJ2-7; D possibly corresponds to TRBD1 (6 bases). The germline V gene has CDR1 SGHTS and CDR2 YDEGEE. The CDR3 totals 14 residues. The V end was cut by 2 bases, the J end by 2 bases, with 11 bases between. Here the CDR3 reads CASSLQDSTYEQYF. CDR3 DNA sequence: TGTGCCAGCAGCTTACAGGACAGCACCTACGAGCAGTACTTC.

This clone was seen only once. CDR3: CASSLELAYSMDTQYF. Here the CDR3 DNA reads TGCGCCAGCAGCTTGGAGCTAGCGTATTCCATGGATACGCAGTATTTT. The chain recombines TRBV5-1 with TRBJ2-3; TRBD2 is a possible D gene (6 bases). CDR1 is SGHRS, CDR2 YFSETQ, per germline. The CDR3 sequence is 16 residues long. Trimming left V 0 bases short and J 6 bases short, with 17 bases between. Looking up the rest from reference TRBV5-1 and TRBJ2-3 gives the full variable domain: KAGVTQTPRYLIKTRGQQVTLSCSPISGHRSVSWYQQTPGQGLQFLFEYFSETQRNKGNFPGRFSGRQFSNSRSEMNVSTLELGDSALYLCASSLELAYSMDTQYFGPGTRLTVL.

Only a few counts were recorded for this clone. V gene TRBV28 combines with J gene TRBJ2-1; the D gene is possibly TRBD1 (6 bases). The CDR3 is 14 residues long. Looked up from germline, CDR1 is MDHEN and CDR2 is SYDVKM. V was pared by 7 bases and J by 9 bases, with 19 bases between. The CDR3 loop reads CASTRGGSLGEQFF. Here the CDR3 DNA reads TGTGCCAGCACCAGGGGCGGATCCCTTGGTGAGCAGTTCTTC. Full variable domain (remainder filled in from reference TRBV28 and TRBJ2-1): DVKVTQSSRYLVKRTGEKVFLECVQDMDHENMFWYRQDPGLGLRLIYFSYDVKMKEKGDIPEGYSVSREKKERFSLILESASTNQTSMYLCASTRGGSLGEQFFGPGTRLTVL.

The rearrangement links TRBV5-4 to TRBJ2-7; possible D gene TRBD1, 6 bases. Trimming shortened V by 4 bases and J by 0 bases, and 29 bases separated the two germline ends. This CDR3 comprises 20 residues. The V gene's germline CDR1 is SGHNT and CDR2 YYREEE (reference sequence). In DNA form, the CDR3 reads TGTGCCAGCAGCCCAAGGACAGCCTACCCTACCAAATACTCCTCCTACGAGCAGTACTTC. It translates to CASSPRTAYPTKYSSYEQYF.

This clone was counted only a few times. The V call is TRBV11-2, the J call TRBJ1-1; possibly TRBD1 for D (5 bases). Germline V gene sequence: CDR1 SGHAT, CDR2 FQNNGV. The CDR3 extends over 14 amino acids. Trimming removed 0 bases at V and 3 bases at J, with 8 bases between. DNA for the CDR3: TGTGCCAGCAGCTTAGATCAGGGCGACACTGAAGCTTTCTTT. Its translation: CASSLDQGDTEAFF.

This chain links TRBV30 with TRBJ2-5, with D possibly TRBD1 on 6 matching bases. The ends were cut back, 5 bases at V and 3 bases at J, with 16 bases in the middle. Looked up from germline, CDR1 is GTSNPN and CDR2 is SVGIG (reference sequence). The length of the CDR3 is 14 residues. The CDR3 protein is CAWGRDIEKETQYF. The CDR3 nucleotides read TGTGCCTGGGGCCGGGACATCGAAAAAGAGACCCAGTACTTC.

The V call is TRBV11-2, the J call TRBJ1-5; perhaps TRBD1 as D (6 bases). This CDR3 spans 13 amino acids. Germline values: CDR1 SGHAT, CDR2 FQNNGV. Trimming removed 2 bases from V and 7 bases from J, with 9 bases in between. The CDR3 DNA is TGTGCCAGCAGCTTAAGAGGGGGGCAGCCCCAGCATTTT. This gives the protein CASSLRGGQPQHF.

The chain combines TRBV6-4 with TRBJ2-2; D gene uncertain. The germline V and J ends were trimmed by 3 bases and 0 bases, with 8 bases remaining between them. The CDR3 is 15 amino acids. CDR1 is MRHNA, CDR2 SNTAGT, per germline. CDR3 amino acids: CASSEGGSNTGELFF. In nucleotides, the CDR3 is TGTGCCAGCAGTGAAGGCGGATCGAACACCGGGGAGCTGTTTTTT.

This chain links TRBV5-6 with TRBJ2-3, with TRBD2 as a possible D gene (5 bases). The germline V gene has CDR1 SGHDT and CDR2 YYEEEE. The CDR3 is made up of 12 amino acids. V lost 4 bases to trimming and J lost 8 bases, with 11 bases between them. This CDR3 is CASSPDAGTQYF. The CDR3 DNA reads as TGTGCCAGCAGCCCCGACGCGGGTACGCAGTATTTT.

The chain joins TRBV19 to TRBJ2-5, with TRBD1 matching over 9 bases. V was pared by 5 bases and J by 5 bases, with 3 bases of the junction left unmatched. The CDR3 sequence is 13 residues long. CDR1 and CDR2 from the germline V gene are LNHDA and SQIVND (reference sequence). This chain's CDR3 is CASSEDRGETQYF. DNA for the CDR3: TGTGCCAGTAGTGAAGACAGGGGGGAGACCCAGTACTTC.

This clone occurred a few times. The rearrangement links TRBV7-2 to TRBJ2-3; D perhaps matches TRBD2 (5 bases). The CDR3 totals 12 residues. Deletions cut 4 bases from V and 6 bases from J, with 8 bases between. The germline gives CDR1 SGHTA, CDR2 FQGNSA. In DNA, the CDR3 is TGTGCCAGCAGCTCTTGGACTGATACGCAGTATTTT. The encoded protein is CASSSWTDTQYF.

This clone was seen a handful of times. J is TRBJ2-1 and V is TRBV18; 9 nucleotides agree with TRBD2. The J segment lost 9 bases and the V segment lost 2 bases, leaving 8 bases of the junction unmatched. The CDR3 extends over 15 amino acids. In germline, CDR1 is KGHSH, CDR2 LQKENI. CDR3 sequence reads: CASSPGGGRAGEQFF. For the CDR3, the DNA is TGTGCCAGCTCACCAGGCGGCGGGAGGGCCGGTGAGCAGTTCTTC.

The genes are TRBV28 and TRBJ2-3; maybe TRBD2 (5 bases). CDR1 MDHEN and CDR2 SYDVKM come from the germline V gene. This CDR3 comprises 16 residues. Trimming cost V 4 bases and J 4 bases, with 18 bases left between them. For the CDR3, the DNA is TGTGCCAGCAGTTCCCCCGCTAGCCGGAGCGCAGATACGCAGTATTTT. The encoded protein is CASSSPASRSADTQYF.

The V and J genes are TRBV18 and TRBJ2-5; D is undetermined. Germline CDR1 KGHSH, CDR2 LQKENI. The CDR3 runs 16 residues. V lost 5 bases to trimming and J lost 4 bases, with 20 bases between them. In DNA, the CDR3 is TGTGCCAGCTCAGCGAATCATGGCATTGGAGCAGAGACCCAGTACTTC. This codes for CASSANHGIGAETQYF.

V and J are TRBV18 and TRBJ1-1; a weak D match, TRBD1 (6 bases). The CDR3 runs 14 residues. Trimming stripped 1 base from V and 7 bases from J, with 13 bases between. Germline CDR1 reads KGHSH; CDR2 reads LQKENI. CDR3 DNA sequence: TGTGCCAGCTCACCACAACAGGGTCCGATTGAAGCTTTCTTT. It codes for CASSPQQGPIEAFF.

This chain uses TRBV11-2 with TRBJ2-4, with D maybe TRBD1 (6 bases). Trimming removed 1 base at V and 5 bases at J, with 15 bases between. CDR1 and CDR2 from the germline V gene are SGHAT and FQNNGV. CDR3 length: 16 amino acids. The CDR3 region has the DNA TGTGCCAGCAGCTTAGTAAAAAGACAGGCTGAAAACATTCAGTACTTC. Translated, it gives CASSLVKRQAENIQYF.

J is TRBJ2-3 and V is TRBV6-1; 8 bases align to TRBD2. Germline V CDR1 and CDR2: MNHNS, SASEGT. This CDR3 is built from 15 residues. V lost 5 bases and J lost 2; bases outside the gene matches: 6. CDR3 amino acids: CASSSGSLLTDTQYF. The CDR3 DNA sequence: TGTGCCAGCAGTAGCGGGAGTCTCCTCACAGATACGCAGTATTTT.

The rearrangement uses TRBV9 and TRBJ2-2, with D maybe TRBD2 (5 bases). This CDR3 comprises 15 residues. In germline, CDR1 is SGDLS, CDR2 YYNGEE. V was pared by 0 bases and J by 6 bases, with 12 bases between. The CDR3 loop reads CASSVAGGLPGELFF. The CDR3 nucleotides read TGTGCCAGCAGCGTAGCCGGCGGGCTACCCGGGGAGCTGTTTTTT.